Listed below are T cell receptor beta chains from one sample, sequenced in a study of blood T cell repertoires in COVID-19. Sequencing used immunoSEQ multiplex PCR; TCRdb keeps in-frame clones, though not all of them. The sample has 120,000 to 150,000 clones, 84% seen once. Material: PBMCs or T cells enriched from blood (not recorded which). These receptors were collected from a man aged 35 to 55 with acute COVID-19. CDR3s include the opening cysteine and the closing phenylalanine or tryptophan. D genes are given only for firm matches. Some rows have no size entry. The others give once, few or many, or a class for an expanded clone.

.,TRBV3-1/TRBV3-2,TRBJ2-2,few,CASSPGTVTGRLFF,TGTGCCAGCAGCCCCGGGACGGTTACTGGGAGGTTGTTTTTT
TRBD1,TRBV28,TRBJ1-3,.,CASSSQGELSGNTIYF,TGTGCCAGCAGTTCACAGGGGGAACTCTCTGGAAACACCATATATTTT
.,TRBV14,TRBJ1-2,.,CASSQVFNRSPRYGYTF,TGTGCCAGCAGCCAAGTTTTTAATCGGTCACCGCGCTATGGCTACACCTTC
TRBD1,TRBV12-3/TRBV12-4,TRBJ1-1,.,CASRPDRAEAFF,TGTGCCAGCAGACCGGACAGGGCTGAAGCTTTCTTT
.,TRBV4-1,TRBJ2-1,.,CASSVGASSYNEQFF,TGCGCCAGCAGTGTGGGGGCCAGCTCCTACAATGAGCAGTTCTTC
TRBD2,TRBV2,TRBJ2-3,.,CASSRDYTKYF,TGTGCCAGCAGCCGGGACTACACGAAGTATTTT
.,TRBV11-2,TRBJ1-1,.,CASSPGFEAFF,TGTGCCAGCAGCCCAGGGTTTGAAGCTTTCTTT
.,TRBV2,TRBJ2-3,.,CASSEVAADTQYF,TGTGCCAGCAGTGAGGTAGCGGCAGATACGCAGTATTTT
TRBD2,TRBV10-3,TRBJ2-3,.,CACRTSGFTDTQYF,TGTGCCTGCCGGACTAGCGGGTTCACAGATACGCAGTATTTT
.,TRBV27,TRBJ1-1,.,CASSVGEGNTEAFF,TGTGCCAGCAGTGTAGGGGAAGGGAACACTGAAGCTTTCTTT
TRBD1,TRBV19,TRBJ2-5,.,CASSPGTGTQYF,TGTGCCAGTTCACCAGGGACAGGGACCCAGTACTTC
.,TRBV5-1,TRBJ1-2,.,CASSLSGLSGYTF,TGCGCCAGCAGCTTGAGCGGTCTCTCTGGCTACACCTTC
.,TRBV27,TRBJ2-2,once,CASGRSNSPGELFF,TGTGCCAGCGGTCGGAGTAACTCACCCGGGGAGCTGTTTTTT
.,TRBV5-1,TRBJ1-6,.,CASSFVTGQGGSPLHF,TGCGCCAGCAGCTTTGTTACTGGGCAGGGTGGTTCACCCCTCCACTTT
.,TRBV11-2,TRBJ1-4,.,CASSPTTGVNEKLFF,TGTGCCAGCAGCCCTACGACAGGTGTGAATGAAAAACTGTTTTTT
TRBD2,TRBV27,TRBJ2-1,.,CASSSGLPNEQFF,TGTGCCAGCAGTTCGGGACTACCTAATGAGCAGTTCTTC
.,TRBV27,TRBJ1-5,.,CASSLYYQPQHF,TGTGCCAGCAGTTTATACTATCAGCCCCAGCATTTT
.,TRBV11-2,TRBJ1-3,.,CASSFGQKSSGNTIYF,TGTGCCAGCAGCTTCGGACAGAAAAGCTCTGGAAACACCATATATTTT
TRBD1,TRBV28,TRBJ2-2,once,CASSLPGQGADRYTGELFF,TGTGCCAGCAGTTTACCGGGACAGGGTGCGGATCGGTACACCGGGGAGCTGTTTTTT
.,TRBV5-6,TRBJ1-3,.,CASSLTYSGNTIYF,TGTGCCAGCAGCTTGACTTACTCTGGAAACACCATATATTTT
.,TRBV5-4,TRBJ2-5,.,CASSLGGIEETQYF,TGTGCCAGCAGCTTGGGAGGGATCGAAGAGACCCAGTACTTC
.,TRBV18,TRBJ1-4,.,CASTDSDNEKLFF,TGTGCCAGCACCGACTCGGATAATGAAAAACTGTTTTTT
TRBD1,TRBV5-4,TRBJ1-1,.,CASSLGTVKNTEAFF,TGTGCCAGCAGCTTAGGGACAGTTAAGAACACTGAAGCTTTCTTT
TRBD1,TRBV3-1/TRBV3-2,TRBJ1-4,.,CASSQARGTANEKLFF,TGTGCCAGCAGCCAAGCCCGAGGGACAGCTAATGAAAAACTGTTTTTT
.,TRBV9,TRBJ1-2,.,CASSVGSGYGYTF,TGTGCCAGCAGCGTAGGCAGTGGCTATGGCTACACCTTC
TRBD1,TRBV7-6,TRBJ2-5,.,CASSAYRVRGLHF,TGTGCCAGCAGCGCTTATCGGGTCAGGGGGCTTCACTTC
TRBD1,TRBV11-2,TRBJ2-2,few,CASSPGTGAGELFF,TGTGCCAGCAGCCCCGGGACAGGGGCCGGGGAGCTGTTTTTT
.,TRBV28,TRBJ1-4,.,CASSYNGKLFF,TGTGCCAGCAGTTATAACGGAAAACTGTTTTTT
TRBD1,TRBV7-9,TRBJ1-1,.,CASSKDRDGAEAFF,TGTGCCAGCAGCAAGGACAGGGATGGGGCTGAAGCTTTCTTT
.,TRBV19,TRBJ1-6,.,CASSIYGSYNSPLHF,TGTGCCAGTAGTATATACGGGTCATATAATTCACCCCTCCACTTT
.,TRBV4-3,TRBJ2-2,.,CASSQGLNTGELFF,TGCGCCAGCAGCCAAGGTCTTAACACCGGGGAGCTGTTTTTT
.,TRBV7-8,TRBJ1-6,.,CASSRPGDSPLHF,TGTGCCAGCAGCCGTCCCGGAGATTCACCCCTCCACTTT
TRBD1,TRBV2,TRBJ2-5,.,CASRLDREETQYF,TGTGCCAGCAGGCTGGACAGGGAAGAGACCCAGTACTTC
TRBD1,TRBV5-6,TRBJ2-7,.,CASSLLAGGPEQYF,TGTGCCAGCAGCTTGCTGGCAGGGGGCCCCGAGCAGTACTTC
.,TRBV6-2/TRBV6-3,TRBJ1-1,.,CASSYLPGTEAFF,TGTGCCAGCAGTTACCTTCCAGGGACTGAAGCTTTCTTT
TRBD1,TRBV28,TRBJ1-1,few,CASQMGQVNTEAFF,TGTGCCAGCCAAATGGGACAGGTGAACACTGAAGCTTTCTTT
.,TRBV28,TRBJ2-3,.,CASSPSDTQYF,TGTGCCAGCAGCCCTTCAGATACGCAGTATTTT
.,TRBV7-6,TRBJ2-1,.,CASSFGTNNEQFF,TGTGCCAGCAGCTTCGGGACAAACAATGAGCAGTTCTTC
TRBD1,TRBV18,TRBJ2-7,few,CASSRDVGTGGDEQYF,TGTGCCAGCTCACGGGATGTTGGGACAGGGGGCGACGAGCAGTACTTC
.,TRBV7-2,TRBJ2-7,.,CASSPPGGWGEQYF,TGTGCCAGCAGCCCCCCTGGAGGGTGGGGAGAGCAGTACTTC